The following is a TCR beta chain sequence with its context. Its antigen is currently unknown. The data were obtained in a study of blood T cells in healthy people across ages. Study-wide results and caveats: Researchers deemed the diversity estimates from one million T cells underestimates. Both higher diversity and more naive CD4+ cells marked long-lived donors when set against aged donors.

Alongside a J-beta primer mix, a sample-barcoded 5' primer served in a second PCR lasting about 7 to 12 cycles. Every individual sample yielded 3 million or more paired-end reads (each containing CDR3). MiXCR, applied by TCRdb to the 5' RACE reads, yields one record per CDR3 protein. Among fewer than 900,000 distinct CDR3 sequences, 45% to 50% were seen once, and the ten largest hold 25% to 35%. The CDR3 has 14 amino acids. The ends were cut back, 5 bases at V and 0 bases at J, with 8 bases in the middle. CDR1 is SNHLY and CDR2 is FYNNEI in the germline V gene. Donor samples were obtained from healthy Caucasian individuals from Russia, aged about 6 to 95.

Source material: blood. The chain has TRBV2 and TRBJ2-4; D call uncertain. This receptor was identified in a woman aged 55-69 years in good health. This CDR3 is CASSQSLAKNIQYF. CDR3 bases: TGTGCCAGCAGTCAGTCCCTAGCCAAAAACATTCAGTACTTC.